This entry lists 12 T cell receptor beta chains sequenced from one sample in a study of shared clonotypes between healthy human individuals. The table came from immunoSEQ multiplex PCR; TCRdb's copy has only in-frame clones and leaves some out. Counted here are some 1,600,000 clones, 98% occurring once; the ten biggest clones make up about 0.45%. Sequences were obtained from naive CD4+ T cells sorted from blood. Subset given: CD45RA+ positively selected. Source of these receptors: a man aged 25 to 40 in good health.

The rearrangement joins TRBV7-2 to TRBJ2-1; 11 bases are a match to TRBD2. This CDR3 comprises 15 residues. V shed 5 bases, J shed 9 bases, and the junction held 9 bases outside the gene matches. Germline values: CDR1 SGHTA, CDR2 FQGNSA. CDR3 loop: CASSPAPSGRSEQFF. In DNA form, the CDR3 reads TGTGCCAGCAGCCCCGCGCCTAGCGGGAGGAGTGAGCAGTTCTTC.

The CDR3 DNA reads TGTGCCAGCTCAGCCCAACTGGCGGGAGGGCCGAATGAGCAGTTCTTC. Its protein is CASSAQLAGGPNEQFF. The rearrangement uses TRBV18 and TRBJ2-1; 9 bases are shared with TRBD2. CDR1 is KGHSH and CDR2 is LQKENI in the germline V gene. V lost 5 bases, J lost 7 bases, and 12 bases stayed unmatched. The CDR3 sequence is 16 residues long.

The rearrangement links TRBV11-2 to TRBJ2-5; a weak D match, TRBD1 (5 bases). Germline CDR1 is SGHAT and CDR2 is FQNNGV. Deletions cut 7 bases from V and 5 bases from J, with 14 bases between. This CDR3 is 13 amino acids long. The CDR3 sequence is CASKITGGETQYF. In DNA, the CDR3 is TGTGCCAGCAAGATCACAGGCGGTGAGACCCAGTACTTC.

This chain links TRBV5-1 with TRBJ2-4, with D perhaps TRBD1 or TRBD2 (5 bases each). Germline V gene lookup returns CDR1 SGHRS and CDR2 YFSETQ. V was clipped by 3 bases and J by 6 bases, with 16 bases between them. This CDR3 is built from 15 residues. CDR3 sequence (DNA): TGCGCCAGCAGCTCAACTTTCTCGAGGGGAAACATTCAGTACTTC. This codes for CASSSTFSRGNIQYF.

On this clone: Other DNA sequences in this sample translate to the same CDR3. J is TRBJ2-3 and V is TRBV9; 8 bases are shared with TRBD1. Germline V gene data show CDR1 as SGDLS and CDR2 as YYNGEE. V lost 0 bases, J lost 3 bases, and 6 bases stayed unmatched. This CDR3 spans 16 amino acids. DNA of the CDR3: TGTGCCAGCAGCGTAGGATCCGGACAGGGTACAGATACGCAGTATTTT. It is translated as CASSVGSGQGTDTQYF. Full variable domain (rest looked up from reference TRBV9 and TRBJ2-3): DSGVTQTPKHLITATGQRVTLRCSPRSGDLSVYWYQQSLDQGLQFLIQYYNGEERAKGNILERFSAQQFPDLHSELNLSSLELGDSALYFCASSVGSGQGTDTQYFGPGTRLTVL.

The V call is TRBV29-1, the J call TRBJ1-2; D may be TRBD1 (6 bases). V lost 5 bases to trimming and J lost 0 bases, with 16 bases between them. From germline, CDR1 is SQVTM and CDR2 ANQGSEA. The CDR3 runs 15 residues. For the CDR3, the DNA is TGCAGCGTTATGTTTACAGGGTCTTCTAACTATGGCTACACCTTC. Protein sequence: CSVMFTGSSNYGYTF.

V and J are TRBV10-1 and TRBJ2-6, with D uncertain. The V end was cut by 8 bases, the J end by 0 bases, with 5 bases between. The CDR3 sequence is 13 residues long. CDR1 is WNHNN and CDR2 is SYGVQD in the germline V gene (reference sequence). The chain's CDR3 is CASSRSGANVLTF. Here the CDR3 DNA reads TGCGCCAGCTCCCGCTCTGGGGCCAACGTCCTGACTTTC.

The chain combines TRBV9 with TRBJ1-3; no firm D call. In germline, CDR1 is SGDLS, CDR2 YYNGEE. V lost 1 base to trimming and J lost 0 bases, with 8 bases between them. The CDR3 spans 15 residues. For the CDR3, the DNA is TGTGCCAGCAGCGTACAAGGCAGCTCTGGAAACACCATATATTTT. Amino acids: CASSVQGSSGNTIYF. The full variable domain, with the rest looked up from reference TRBV9 and TRBJ1-3, is DSGVTQTPKHLITATGQRVTLRCSPRSGDLSVYWYQQSLDQGLQFLIQYYNGEERAKGNILERFSAQQFPDLHSELNLSSLELGDSALYFCASSVQGSSGNTIYFGEGSWLTVV.

Concerning this clone: This CDR3 is also generated by other DNA sequences in the sample. J is TRBJ2-7 and V is TRBV18; D unclear. V lost 0 bases to trimming and J lost 4 bases, with 4 bases between them. CDR1 and CDR2 from the germline V gene are KGHSH and LQKENI. The CDR3 extends over 12 amino acids. CDR3 in amino acids: CASSPPGYEQYF. DNA for the CDR3: TGTGCCAGCTCACCACCGGGATACGAGCAGTACTTC.

V and J are TRBV10-3 and TRBJ2-1, with 8 nucleotides matching TRBD2. This CDR3 region has 17 residues. Germline values: CDR1 ENHRY, CDR2 SYGVKD. The V and J ends lost 0 bases and 4 bases, in that order; junction bases with no gene match: 8. The CDR3 loop reads CAISESIASGSYNEQFF. CDR3 coding DNA: TGTGCCATCAGTGAGTCGATAGCTAGCGGGTCGTACAATGAGCAGTTCTTC.

V usage is TRBV19 and J usage is TRBJ1-5, with unresolved D. The CDR3 consists of 15 residues. Germline V lookup: CDR1 LNHDA, CDR2 SQIVND (reference sequence). Trimming stripped 3 bases from V and 1 base from J, with 10 bases between. The CDR3 bases are TGTGCCAGTAGTATCGACTGGGGAAGCAATCAGCCCCAGCATTTT. This sequence encodes CASSIDWGSNQPQHF.

CDR3 DNA: TGCGCCAGCCGACCTCCCGGGACAGAGGGGTACGAGCAGTACTTC. Its protein product is CASRPPGTEGYEQYF. The chain uses TRBV5-1 and TRBJ2-7, with 7 bases identical to TRBD1. Germline-derived CDR1 and CDR2 are SGHRS and YFSETQ. The V and J ends lost 7 bases and 4 bases, in that order; junction bases with no gene match: 14. This CDR3 is 15 amino acids long.